The clone carrying this T cell receptor (beta chain) has a count of ten or more. For TCRbeta, the library was prepared with unique molecular identifiers. One entry per CDR3 protein, called by TCRdb with MiXCR from the PCR reads. Among approximately 590,000 distinct CDR3 sequences, approximately 10% were seen once, and the ten largest hold 3.5% to 5%. In germline, CDR1 is SQVTM, CDR2 ANQGSEA. The CDR3 spans 13 residues. Deletions cut 5 bases from V and 6 bases from J, with 14 bases between. This specimen comes from a study of T-cell reconstitution after alpha-beta-depleted transplantation in children. Material: PBMCs from the stem cell graft donor, obtained from the stem cell graft. The chain combines TRBV29-1 with TRBJ1-5; a weak D match, TRBD1 (5 bases). The TCR originated in a human donor who donated a stem cell graft to a child with acute myeloid leukemia. CDR3: CSVSVQAGQPQHF. CDR3 sequence (DNA): TGCAGCGTTTCTGTACAGGCGGGTCAGCCCCAGCATTTT.